This T cell receptor beta chain came from a study of regulatory T cells in long-lasting Graves disease. The germline CDR1 and CDR2 sequences are LGHDT and YNNKEL (reference sequence). The V end was cut by 4 bases, the J end by 1 base, with 17 bases between. CDR3 length: 17 residues. Time point described: newly diagnosed GD, antithyroid drugs for less than 3 months. PBMCs were the source of the RNA used for TCR sequencing. Arm-PCR of CDR3 regions and iRepertoire HTBI primers were used to build TCR beta libraries. TCRdb independently ran MiXCR on the multiplex PCR reads; one entry per CDR3 protein. The sample shows a few hundred thousand distinct CDR3 sequences, about 12% of them seen only once. This clonotype was detected ten times or more. These data were also filed under a second study, of T cells in Graves' hyperthyroidism and ophthalmopathy.

The receptor was isolated from a woman aged 18 to 35 with Graves disease. This specimen consisted of peripheral blood mononuclear cells (PBMCs), obtained at new diagnosis, from a patient treated with antithyroid drugs. This chain joins TRBV3-1 and TRBJ2-1; possible D gene TRBD2, 6 bases. The CDR3 DNA follows: TGTGCCAGCAGCCCTGGGACTCCGGAGGCATCCTACAATGAGCAGTTCTTC. This gives the protein CASSPGTPEASYNEQFF.